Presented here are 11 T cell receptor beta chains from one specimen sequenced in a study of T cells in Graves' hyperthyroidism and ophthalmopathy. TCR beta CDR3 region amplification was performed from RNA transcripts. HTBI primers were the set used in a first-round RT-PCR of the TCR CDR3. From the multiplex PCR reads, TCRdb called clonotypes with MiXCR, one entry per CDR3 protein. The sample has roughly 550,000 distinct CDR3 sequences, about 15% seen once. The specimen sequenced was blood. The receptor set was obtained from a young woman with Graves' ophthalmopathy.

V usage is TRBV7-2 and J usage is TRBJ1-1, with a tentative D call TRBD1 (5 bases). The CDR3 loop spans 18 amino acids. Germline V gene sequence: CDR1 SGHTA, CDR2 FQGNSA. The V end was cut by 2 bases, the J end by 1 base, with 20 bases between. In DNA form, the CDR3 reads TGTGCCAGCAGCTTAAGAAGGGGTGGGAGGGTGAGGAACACTGAAGCTTTCTTT. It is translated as CASSLRRGGRVRNTEAFF.

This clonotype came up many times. CDR3 coding DNA: TGTGCCAGCACGCGCTACACAACGAACACTGAAGCTTTCTTT. Protein: CASTRYTTNTEAFF. The V and J genes are TRBV2 and TRBJ1-1; D unresolved. The CDR3 spans 14 residues. Germline lookup yields CDR1 SNHLY and CDR2 FYNNEI. Trimming cost V 7 bases and J 1 base, with 13 bases left between them.

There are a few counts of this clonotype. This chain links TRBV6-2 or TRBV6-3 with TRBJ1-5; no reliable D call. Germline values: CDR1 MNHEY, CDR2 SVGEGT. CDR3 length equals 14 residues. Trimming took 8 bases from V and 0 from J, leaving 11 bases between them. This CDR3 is CASGRGHSNQPQHF. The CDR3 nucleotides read TGTGCCAGCGGGAGAGGGCATAGCAATCAGCCCCAGCATTTT.

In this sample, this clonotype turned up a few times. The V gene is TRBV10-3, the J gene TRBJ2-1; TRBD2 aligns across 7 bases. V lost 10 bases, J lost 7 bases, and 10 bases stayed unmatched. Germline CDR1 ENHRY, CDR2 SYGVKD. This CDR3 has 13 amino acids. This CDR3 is CATSGTNPNEQFF. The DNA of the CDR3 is TGTGCCACCTCCGGGACTAACCCAAATGAGCAGTTCTTC.

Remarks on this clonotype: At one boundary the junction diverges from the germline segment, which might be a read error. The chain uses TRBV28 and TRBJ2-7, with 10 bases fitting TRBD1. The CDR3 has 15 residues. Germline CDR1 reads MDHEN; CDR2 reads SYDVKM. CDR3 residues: CASSGTGAGTYEQYF. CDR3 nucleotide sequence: TGCGCCAGCAGTGGGACAGGGGCGGGGACCTACGAGCAGTACTTC.

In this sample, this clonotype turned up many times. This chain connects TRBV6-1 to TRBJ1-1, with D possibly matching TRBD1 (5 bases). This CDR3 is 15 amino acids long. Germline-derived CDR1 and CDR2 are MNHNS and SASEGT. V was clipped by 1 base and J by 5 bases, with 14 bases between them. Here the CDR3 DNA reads TGTGCCAGCAGTGAAGGGGCGGGGGTAGCGACTGAAGCTTTCTTT. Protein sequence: CASSEGAGVATEAFF.

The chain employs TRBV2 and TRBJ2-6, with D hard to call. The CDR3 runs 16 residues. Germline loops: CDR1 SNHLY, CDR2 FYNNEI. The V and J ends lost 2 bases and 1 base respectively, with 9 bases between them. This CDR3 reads CASSEQGGSGANVLTF. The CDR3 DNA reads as TGTGCCAGCAGTGAACAAGGTGGATCTGGGGCCAACGTCCTGACTTTC.

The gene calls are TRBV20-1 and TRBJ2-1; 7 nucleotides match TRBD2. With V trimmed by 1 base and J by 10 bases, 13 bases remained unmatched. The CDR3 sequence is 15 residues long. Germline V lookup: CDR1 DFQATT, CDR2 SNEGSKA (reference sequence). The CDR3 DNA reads TGCAGTGCTAGAGGCCGGGGAAGTGGGAGGGCCGAGCAGTTCTTC. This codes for CSARGRGSGRAEQFF.

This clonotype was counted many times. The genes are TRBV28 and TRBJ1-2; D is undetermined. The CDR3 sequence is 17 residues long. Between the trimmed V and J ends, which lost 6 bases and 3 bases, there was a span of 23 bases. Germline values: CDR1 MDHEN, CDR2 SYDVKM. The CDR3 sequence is CASSLTSAPLTDYGYTF. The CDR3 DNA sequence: TGTGCCAGCAGCCTAACATCGGCCCCATTAACCGACTATGGCTACACCTTC.

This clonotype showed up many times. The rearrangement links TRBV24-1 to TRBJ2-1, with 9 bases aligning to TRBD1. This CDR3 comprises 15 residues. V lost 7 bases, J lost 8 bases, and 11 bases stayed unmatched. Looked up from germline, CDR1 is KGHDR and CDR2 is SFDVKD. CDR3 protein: CATSRKDRGGHEQFF. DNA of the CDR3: TGTGCCACCAGCCGAAAGGACAGGGGAGGGCATGAGCAGTTCTTC.

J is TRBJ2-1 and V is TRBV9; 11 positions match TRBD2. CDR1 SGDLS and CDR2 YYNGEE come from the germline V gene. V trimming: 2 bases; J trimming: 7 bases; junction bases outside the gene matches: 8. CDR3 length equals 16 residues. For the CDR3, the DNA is TGTGCCAGCAGCGTGGGGACTAGCGGAGGGGTAAATGAGCAGTTCTTC. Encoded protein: CASSVGTSGGVNEQFF.